A selection of T cell receptor beta chains follows, all from one sample in a study of shared clonotypes between healthy human individuals. TCRdb's table, derived via immunoSEQ multiplex PCR, lists solely in-frame clones and lacks some. Seen here are 900,000 to 1,200,000 clones, about 80% observed once, and the top ten hold roughly 0.57%. Sequenced: memory CD4+ T cells from PBMCs. The receptors here all came from a young man in good health. Some clones in this sample may be carry-over from other donors' samples. Each CDR3 is given with its conserved first and last residue. Each record gives: CDR3 DNA, CDR3 protein, clone size, D gene, J gene, V gene. D genes are given only for firm matches. Only part of the rows carry a size: once, few, many, or a class if the clone is expanded.

TGTGCCTGGAGTGTACCCGGCCCCCAGAAGACCCAGTACTTC | CAWSVPGPQKTQYF | - | - | TRBJ2-5 | TRBV30
TGTGCCAGCAGTCCCTTCGGGACAGGGGGCTACGAGCAGTACTTC | CASSPFGTGGYEQYF | - | TRBD1 | TRBJ2-7 | TRBV28
TGTGCCAGCAGCGTCCGCCTAGCGGGAGTAAATGAGCAGTTCTTC | CASSVRLAGVNEQFF | - | TRBD2 | TRBJ2-1 | TRBV9
TGTGCCAGCAGCGTAGAAGCGAGCTCCTACAACGAGCAGTTCTTC | CASSVEASSYNEQFF | - | - | TRBJ2-1 | TRBV9
TGCGCCAGCAGCTTGACCCAGGGTACCGGGGGCACAGATACGCAGTATTTT | CASSLTQGTGGTDTQYF | - | - | TRBJ2-3 | TRBV5-1
TGTGCCAGCAGATCGGGACAGGGGTACGCCGGGGAGCTGTTTTTT | CASRSGQGYAGELFF | - | TRBD1 | TRBJ2-2 | TRBV2
TGTGCCAGCAGTTTGTCCGGGGGTGAGCAGTTCTTC | CASSLSGGEQFF | - | - | TRBJ2-1 | TRBV6-5
TGTGCTAGTGGTTTAGGGCGGGAGACCCAGTACTTC | CASGLGRETQYF | - | - | TRBJ2-5 | TRBV12-5
TGTGCCAGCAGTGAATTTGAAAGACAAGAGACCCAGTACTTC | CASSEFERQETQYF | - | - | TRBJ2-5 | TRBV6-1
TGTGCCAGCAGCTTGATTGGGACACCTAACACCGGGGAGCTGTTTTTT | CASSLIGTPNTGELFF | once | - | TRBJ2-2 | TRBV7-9
TGTGCCAGCAGCTTCCGGGACAGGACCTCCTACGAGCAGTACTTC | CASSFRDRTSYEQYF | - | TRBD1 | TRBJ2-7 | TRBV5-5
TGTGCCAGCATGGGGGGGTCGGTGACCCAGTACTTC | CASMGGSVTQYF | few | TRBD2 | TRBJ2-5 | TRBV28
TGTGCCAGCTATAATTGGGCGGGAGTCTACAATGAGCAGTTCTTC | CASYNWAGVYNEQFF | few | TRBD2 | TRBJ2-1 | TRBV5-4
TGTGCCAGCACCCCAGGGGGATCATATGAAAAACTGTTTTTT | CASTPGGSYEKLFF | - | TRBD1 | TRBJ1-4 | TRBV6-6
TGTGCCTGGAGTGTATCGCTAGCGGCTAGCACAGATACGCAGTATTTT | CAWSVSLAASTDTQYF | - | TRBD2 | TRBJ2-3 | TRBV30
TGTGCCAGCAGTGAATCGGGGCGGGACTACTATACGCAGTATTTT | CASSESGRDYYTQYF | - | TRBD2 | TRBJ2-3 | TRBV25-1
TGCGCCAGCAGCCCTGGACTAGCGTGGACCGGGGAGCTGTTTTTT | CASSPGLAWTGELFF | - | TRBD2 | TRBJ2-2 | TRBV5-1
TGTGCCAGCGAAATTTTGACAGGTTCTCGGCCGGGAGCTTTCTTT | CASEILTGSRPGAFF | - | - | TRBJ1-1 | TRBV28
TGTGCCAGCAGCCTCCCACATGGGGGGATCGATGGCTACACCTTC | CASSLPHGGIDGYTF | - | - | TRBJ1-2 | TRBV5-4
TGTGCCAGTAGTATAGATCAAGGGCCAACCAATGAGCAGTTCTTC | CASSIDQGPTNEQFF | - | - | TRBJ2-1 | TRBV19
TGTGCCAGCAGCCTGACTAGCGGGGGGTCCTCCTACAATGAGCAGTTCTTC | CASSLTSGGSSYNEQFF | - | TRBD2 | TRBJ2-1 | TRBV5-6
TGCGCCAGCAGCTTGCCGCCAGCCGCGAACACCGGGGAGCTGTTTTTT | CASSLPPAANTGELFF | - | - | TRBJ2-2 | TRBV5-1
TGTGCCTGGACTCAGGGGCTTCAAGATACGCAGTATTTT | CAWTQGLQDTQYF | - | - | TRBJ2-3 | TRBV30
TGTGCCAGCAGCCGGGGACAGGCCCCCGCCTATGGCTACACCTTC | CASSRGQAPAYGYTF | once | TRBD1 | TRBJ1-2 | TRBV7-9
TGTGCCAGCAGACGGGGGGACAGGTTCTACGAGCAGTACTTC | CASRRGDRFYEQYF | - | - | TRBJ2-7 | TRBV28
TGTGCCTGGAGTGTGACCCGGGAGGGGGTGTACACTGAAGCTTTCTTT | CAWSVTREGVYTEAFF | - | - | TRBJ1-1 | TRBV30
TGTGCCAGCAGCTTAGATTGGAGTCAGCCCCAGCATTTT | CASSLDWSQPQHF | - | - | TRBJ1-5 | TRBV11-2
TGCAGCGTGTTACAGGGTGCTGGGGCCAACGTCCTGACTTTC | CSVLQGAGANVLTF | few | - | TRBJ2-6 | TRBV29-1
TGTGCCAGCAGCTTTTCAGGGGTTGGGGAGCAGTACTTC | CASSFSGVGEQYF | few | - | TRBJ2-7 | TRBV7-8
TGTGCCAGCAGTTACTCGGGCCCCCTGGAAACCAAAAACATTCAGTACTTC | CASSYSGPLETKNIQYF | - | - | TRBJ2-4 | TRBV6-8
TGTGCCAGCAGGAAGGGGTATAGCAATCAGCCCCAGCATTTT | CASRKGYSNQPQHF | - | - | TRBJ1-5 | TRBV7-8
TGTGCCAGCAGCCTAGCGGGACAGGGGGCATATGGCTACACCTTC | CASSLAGQGAYGYTF | - | TRBD1 | TRBJ1-2 | TRBV7-9
TGTGCCAGCAGACGACAGTCCACCTACGAGCAGTACTTC | CASRRQSTYEQYF | - | - | TRBJ2-7 | TRBV5-6
TGTGCCTGGAGCGGACAGGGAGGCGGGGTGGGGAGAGCTCAGCCCCAGCATTTT | CAWSGQGGGVGRAQPQHF | - | TRBD1 | TRBJ1-5 | TRBV30
TGTGCCAGCAGTTTAAGCCGGACTCCCGAGCAGTACTTC | CASSLSRTPEQYF | - | - | TRBJ2-7 | TRBV28
TGTGCCAGCAGCAAAGACGGGGGGAGCTCCTACGAGCAGTACTTC | CASSKDGGSSYEQYF | once | - | TRBJ2-7 | TRBV21-1
TGTGCCAGCAGATTAGGGACAGTCAATGAAGCTTTCTTT | CASRLGTVNEAFF | - | TRBD1 | TRBJ1-1 | TRBV28
TGTGCCAGCAGTTTGAGGACAACCTGGTCCGGGCAGTACTTC | CASSLRTTWSGQYF | - | - | TRBJ2-7 | TRBV28
TGCGCCAGCAGCCCACAGGGGGGTTTTGGAGAGACCCAGTACTTC | CASSPQGGFGETQYF | - | TRBD1 | TRBJ2-5 | TRBV5-1
TGTGCCACCAGCAGAGGTCCAGTCGCCACGGGTAATGAGCAGTTCTTC | CATSRGPVATGNEQFF | - | - | TRBJ2-1 | TRBV15
TGTGCCAGCAGCGTAGTCGGGGGGGCCAATCAGCCCCAGCATTTT | CASSVVGGANQPQHF | - | - | TRBJ1-5 | TRBV7-2
TGCGCCAGCAGCCAAGACAGGGGTGAAGCTTTCTTT | CASSQDRGEAFF | - | TRBD1 | TRBJ1-1 | TRBV5-1
TGCGCCAGCAGCCTAGGGGAGGCTGGGGCCAACGTCCTGACTTTC | CASSLGEAGANVLTF | once | - | TRBJ2-6 | TRBV5-1
TGTGCCAGCAGCTTAACTTCTCCGGGATTTACCGAACGCACAGATACGCAGTATTTT | CASSLTSPGFTERTDTQYF | - | - | TRBJ2-3 | TRBV7-3
TGTGCCAGCAGTGAAGCGCTCTCCCAAGAGACCCAGTACTTC | CASSEALSQETQYF | - | - | TRBJ2-5 | TRBV2
TGTGCCAGCAGCCCCAAGCCCGGGTGGGCCGGGGAGCTGTTTTTT | CASSPKPGWAGELFF | - | - | TRBJ2-2 | TRBV7-9
TGTGCCAGTAACCCAGGTTCGGGCGAGCAGTACTTC | CASNPGSGEQYF | - | - | TRBJ2-7 | TRBV19